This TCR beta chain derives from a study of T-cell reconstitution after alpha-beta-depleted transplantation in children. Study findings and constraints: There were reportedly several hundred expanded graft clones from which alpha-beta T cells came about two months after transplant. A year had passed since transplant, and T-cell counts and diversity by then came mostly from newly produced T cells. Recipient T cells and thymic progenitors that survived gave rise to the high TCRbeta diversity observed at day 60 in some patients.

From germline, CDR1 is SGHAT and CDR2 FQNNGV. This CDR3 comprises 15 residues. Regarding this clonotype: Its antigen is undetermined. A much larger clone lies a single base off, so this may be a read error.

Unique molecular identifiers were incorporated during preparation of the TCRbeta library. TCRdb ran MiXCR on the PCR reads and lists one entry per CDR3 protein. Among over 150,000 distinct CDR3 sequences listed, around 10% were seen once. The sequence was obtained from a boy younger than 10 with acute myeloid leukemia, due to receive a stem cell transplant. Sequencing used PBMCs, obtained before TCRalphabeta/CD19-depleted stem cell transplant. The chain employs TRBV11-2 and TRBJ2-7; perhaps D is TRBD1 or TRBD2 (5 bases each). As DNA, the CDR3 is TGTGCCAGCAGCTCCGGGGCTACCCCCTCCTACGAGCAGTGCTTC. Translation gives CASSSGATPSYEQCF.